This T cell receptor beta chain was sequenced in a study of blood T cell repertoires in COVID-19. As for the study in general: Acute-phase and convalescent COVID-19 samples originated in the United States, Italy and Spain. PBMCs, B-cell-depleted T cells, or T cells provided the cDNA or gDNA that made up the material.

The CDR3 sequence is 14 residues long. Trimming took 5 bases from V and 6 from J, leaving 14 bases between them. Germline V CDR1 and CDR2: LNHDA, SQIVND (reference sequence). Per the study methods: From reference gene primer amplification, estimates of nucleated cell counts were derived. TCRdb's copy holds only in-frame clones and misses some; the assay was immunoSEQ multiplex PCR. D and trimming were read from the DNA, whereas the V and J calls and clone size are those reported in that table. The table has 80,000 to 95,000 clones, 88% seen once. J is TRBJ1-5 and V is TRBV19; TRBD1 is a possible D gene (6 bases). Material: peripheral blood. The clonotype comes from a man between 65 and 85 years old with acute or convalescent COVID-19. The CDR3 spells CASSWAGVGQPQHF. The CDR3 DNA follows: TGTGCCAGTAGTTGGGCAGGGGTTGGTCAGCCCCAGCATTTT.